Included here is one T cell receptor beta chain sequence, with context. The antigen is unknown. This entry comes from a study of T cell responses to AZD1222 COVID-19 vaccine. Study outcomes and limitations: Two doses of AZD1222 preceded a rise in Spike-specific TCR breadth and depth. Just a handful of people given AZD1222 tested seropositive at baseline. Nearly half of the spike-specific TCRs reportedly recognize variant regions that carry no mutations. Clonal diversity may have been underestimated in mostly white British donors.

CDR3 length: 14 residues. Germline assignment: CDR1 GTSNPN and CDR2 SVGIG (reference sequence). V was shortened by 4 bases and J by 0 bases, with 10 bases between the two germline ends. The method was immunoSEQ multiplex PCR; TCRdb's version includes in-frame clones alone and lacks a portion of them. The sample yields 84,000 or so clones, approximately 86% seen once. The source is an adult in good health. The V gene is TRBV30, the J gene TRBJ1-5; TRBD1 might be the D (6 bases). The specimen was peripheral blood, collected on day 0 of MenACWY control vaccination. The CDR3 DNA follows: TGTGCCTGGACCATGGACAGTAGCAATCAGCCCCAGCATTTT. Protein product: CAWTMDSSNQPQHF.